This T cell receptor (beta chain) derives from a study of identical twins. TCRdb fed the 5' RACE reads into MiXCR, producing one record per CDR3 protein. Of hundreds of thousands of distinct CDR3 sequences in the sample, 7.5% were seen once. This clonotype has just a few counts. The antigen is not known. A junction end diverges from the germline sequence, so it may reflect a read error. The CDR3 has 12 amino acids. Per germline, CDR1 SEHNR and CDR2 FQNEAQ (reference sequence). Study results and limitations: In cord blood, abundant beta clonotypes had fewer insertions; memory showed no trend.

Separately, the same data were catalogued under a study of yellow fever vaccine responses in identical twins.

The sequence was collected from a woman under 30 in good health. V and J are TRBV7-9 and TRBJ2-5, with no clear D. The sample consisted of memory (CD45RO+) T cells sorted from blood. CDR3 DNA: TGTGCCGGCAGCTCAGACACAGCTGGGCAGTACTTC. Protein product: CAGSSDTAGQYF. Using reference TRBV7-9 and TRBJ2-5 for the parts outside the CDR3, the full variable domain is DTGVSQNPRHKITKRGQNVTFRCDPISEHNRLYWYRQTLGQGPEFLTYFQNEAQLEKSRLLSDRFSAERPKGSFSTLEIQRTEQGDSAMYLCAGSSDTAGQYFGPGTRLLVL.